A selection of T cell receptor beta chains follows, all from one sample in a study of T-cell reconstitution after alpha-beta-depleted transplantation in children. TCRdb passed the PCR reads through MiXCR, listing each CDR3 protein once. The table has 200,000 to 300,000 distinct CDR3 sequences, about 12% seen once. The sequencing used PBMCs from the stem cell graft donor, collected from the stem cell graft. These receptors all come from a human donor who donated a stem cell graft to a child with acute lymphoblastic leukemia. Both conserved end residues are part of each CDR3. A D gene is named only where the DNA matches it firmly. Where a row states a size, it is once, few, many or the class of an expanded clone; other rows omit it.

D	size	J	V	length	CDR3	DNA
.	.	TRBJ2-3	TRBV13	16	CASSSWSERSTDTQYF	TGTGCCAGCAGCTCTTGGTCCGAGCGGAGTACAGATACGCAGTATTTT
.	many	TRBJ1-2	TRBV12-3/TRBV12-4	16	CASSLALREQEYGYTF	TGTGCCAGCAGTTTAGCGCTAAGGGAACAGGAGTATGGCTACACCTTC
.	many	TRBJ1-1	TRBV4-2	12	CASSPPGAEAFF	TGTGCCAGCAGCCCCCCAGGCGCTGAAGCTTTCTTT
.	many	TRBJ2-7	TRBV7-9	13	CASSPRGSDEQYF	TGTGCCAGCAGCCCGCGGGGTTCGGACGAGCAGTACTTC
.	many	TRBJ2-1	TRBV11-2	13	CASSLIGYNEQFF	TGTGCCAGCAGCTTAATAGGCTACAATGAGCAGTTCTTC
TRBD2	many	TRBJ2-3	TRBV7-2	14	CASSLGLAADTQYF	TGTGCCAGCAGCCTGGGACTAGCGGCGGATACGCAGTATTTT
TRBD2	few	TRBJ2-1	TRBV7-3	19	CTSSYTQRLADTAPNEQFF	TGTACCAGCAGTTATACTCAGCGACTAGCCGACACTGCCCCCAATGAGCAGTTCTTC
.	many	TRBJ2-3	TRBV7-6	13	CASSLARGDTQYF	TGTGCCAGCAGCTTAGCCAGGGGAGATACGCAGTATTTT
.	many	TRBJ2-6	TRBV28	15	CASRLGTSGANVLTF	TGTGCCAGCAGACTCGGGACCTCTGGGGCCAACGTCCTGACTTTC
.	few	TRBJ2-2	TRBV7-9	15	CASRRGGGYTGELFF	TGTGCCAGCAGGCGGGGCGGGGGCTACACCGGGGAGCTGTTTTTT
.	many	TRBJ1-1	TRBV29-1	12	CSVRLSDTEAFF	TGCAGCGTTCGACTGTCGGACACTGAAGCTTTCTTT
TRBD1	many	TRBJ2-7	TRBV5-1	14	CASSGQGSSYEQYF	TGCGCCAGCAGCGGACAGGGGTCATCCTACGAGCAGTACTTC
.	many	TRBJ2-7	TRBV5-1	13	CASSSGQDYEQYF	TGCGCCAGCAGCTCTGGACAAGACTACGAGCAGTACTTC